The entry below gives a single T cell receptor beta chain sequence along with its context. Its antigen is unknown. Measured with immunoSEQ multiplex PCR; TCRdb has only the in-frame clones, and not every one. The data hold roughly 40,000 clones, with 74% observed a single time. The data belong to a study of immune evolution from preneoplasia to lung adenocarcinoma. Whole-study findings and limits: KRAS-mutant nodules had the highest T cell clonality.

V lost 2 bases and J lost 0, with 13 bases in between. CDR3 length: 16 amino acids. Germline CDR1 SGHVS, CDR2 FQNEAQ. The clonotype was recovered from a person in their 60s with lung adenocarcinoma. The specimen was FFPE invasive lung adenocarcinoma tissue. The rearrangement joins TRBV7-8 to TRBJ1-2; no clear D gene. CDR3 coding DNA: TGTGCCAGCAGCTTATTAGGGCGTGGAGCTAACTATGGCTACACCTTC. Its translation is CASSLLGRGANYGYTF. The full variable domain, rest sourced from reference TRBV7-8 and TRBJ1-2, is GAGVSQSPRYKVAKRGQDVALRCDPISGHVSLFWYQQALGQGPEFLTYFQNEAQLDKSGLPSDRFFAERPEGSVSTLKIQRTQQEDSAVYLCASSLLGRGANYGYTFGSGTRLTVV.